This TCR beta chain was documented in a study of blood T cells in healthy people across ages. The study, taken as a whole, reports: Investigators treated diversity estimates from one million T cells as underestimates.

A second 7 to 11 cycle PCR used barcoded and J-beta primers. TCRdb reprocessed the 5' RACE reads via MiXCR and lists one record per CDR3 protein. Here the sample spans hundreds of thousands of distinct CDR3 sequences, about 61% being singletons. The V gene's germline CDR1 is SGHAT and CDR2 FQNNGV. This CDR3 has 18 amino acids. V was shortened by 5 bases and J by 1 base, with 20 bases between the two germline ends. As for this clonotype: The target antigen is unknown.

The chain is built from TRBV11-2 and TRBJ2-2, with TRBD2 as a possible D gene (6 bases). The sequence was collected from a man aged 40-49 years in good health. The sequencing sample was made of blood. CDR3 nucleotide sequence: TGTGCCAGCAGCCCCCACCTACCGGGGGTGGGGAACACCGGGGAGCTGTTTTTT. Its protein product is CASSPHLPGVGNTGELFF.